The next 23 T cell receptor beta chains were all read from a single sample in a study of T cell changes during pregnancy in multiple sclerosis. Libraries were prepared by immunoSEQ multiplex PCR; TCRdb keeps only in-frame clonotypes and omits some of them. The table records approximately 44,000 clones, roughly 89% of them present only once. The source was CD4+ T cells from peripheral blood mononuclear cells, collected in the first trimester of pregnancy. The receptors were sampled from a female donor with multiple sclerosis, enrolled in a pregnancy study.

The chain is built from TRBV5-6 and TRBJ2-3; D ambiguous. The V gene's germline CDR1 is SGHDT and CDR2 YYEEEE. The CDR3 covers 16 residues. The V and J ends lost 0 bases and 0 bases respectively, with 11 bases between them. CDR3 loop: CASSLGSVSSTDTQYF. CDR3 sequence (DNA): TGTGCCAGCAGCTTGGGGAGTGTCTCTAGCACAGATACGCAGTATTTT.

This chain uses TRBV6-5 with TRBJ1-1, with 7 bases matching TRBD1. The V and J ends lost 10 bases and 1 base, in that order; junction bases with no gene match: 6. The CDR3 runs 13 residues. From germline, CDR1 is MNHEY and CDR2 SVGAGI. The CDR3 sequence: CATRDRRNTEAFF. The CDR3 DNA follows: TGTGCCACCAGGGACAGACGGAACACTGAAGCTTTCTTT.

This clone was seen once. This chain joins TRBV19 and TRBJ2-5; 7 bases match TRBD1. The germline V gene has CDR1 LNHDA and CDR2 SQIVND (reference sequence). V gave up 6 bases and J gave up 5 bases; unmatched junction bases: 9. This CDR3 contains 14 residues. Written as DNA, the CDR3 is TGTGCCAGTAGCGGGAACAGGGGCGGTGAGACCCAGTACTTC. Translating gives CASSGNRGGETQYF.

The V call is TRBV5-1, the J call TRBJ2-1, with a possible D match to TRBD2 (5 bases). V gave up 4 bases and J gave up 7 bases, with 18 bases separating them. The CDR3 loop spans 15 amino acids. Germline V gene lookup returns CDR1 SGHRS and CDR2 YFSETQ. CDR3 bases: TGCGCCAGCAGCCCTGGACTCCCCAAAAGGAATGAGCAGTTCTTC. This gives the protein CASSPGLPKRNEQFF. Filled out from reference TRBV5-1 and TRBJ2-1, the complete variable domain reads KAGVTQTPRYLIKTRGQQVTLSCSPISGHRSVSWYQQTPGQGLQFLFEYFSETQRNKGNFPGRFSGRQFSNSRSEMNVSTLELGDSALYLCASSPGLPKRNEQFFGPGTRLTVL.

The rearrangement joins TRBV19 to TRBJ2-1; maybe TRBD1 (6 bases). Germline V gene data show CDR1 as LNHDA and CDR2 as SQIVND (reference sequence). This CDR3 is 13 amino acids long. V shed 7 bases and J shed 3 bases, with 10 bases lying between them. The CDR3 sequence: CASKQGNYNEQFF. The CDR3 DNA reads as TGTGCCAGTAAACAGGGAAACTACAATGAGCAGTTCTTC.

Comment on this clone: One end of the junction is discordant with germline, which a read error may explain. This sequence joins TRBV5-4 and TRBJ2-4; TRBD2 is a possible D gene (6 bases). The CDR3 is 13 amino acids. Germline CDR1 SGHNT, CDR2 YYREEE (reference sequence). This CDR3 reads CASSLEQLGGVNF. In nucleotides, the CDR3 is TGTGCCAGCAGCTTGGAACAGTTGGGAGGTGTGAACTTC.

V and J are TRBV27 and TRBJ2-3; D may be TRBD1 (5 bases). The CDR3 sequence is 14 residues long. The germline V gene has CDR1 MNHEY and CDR2 SMNVEV (reference sequence). V lost 6 bases and J lost 2, with 12 bases in between. Here the CDR3 DNA reads TGTGCCAGCAGCAAACAGGTGGCCACAGATACGCAGTATTTT. This gives the protein CASSKQVATDTQYF.

The chain has TRBV7-9 and TRBJ1-1; 8 bases line up with TRBD1. This CDR3 region has 16 residues. V was pared by 3 bases and J by 5 bases, with 11 bases of the junction left unmatched. Germline V lookup: CDR1 SEHNR, CDR2 FQNEAQ (reference sequence). CDR3: CASSFPLRTGKTEAFF. The CDR3 DNA reads TGTGCCAGCAGCTTCCCCCTGCGGACAGGGAAGACTGAAGCTTTCTTT.

The rearrangement joins TRBV28 to TRBJ2-7; D possibly corresponds to TRBD1 (5 bases). CDR1 is MDHEN and CDR2 is SYDVKM in the germline V gene. V was shortened by 6 bases and J by 0 bases, with 6 bases between the two germline ends. The CDR3 spans 12 residues. The CDR3 sequence is CASSRDSYEQYF. CDR3 sequence (DNA): TGTGCCAGCAGCAGGGACTCCTACGAGCAGTACTTC. Looking up the rest from reference TRBV28 and TRBJ2-7 gives the full variable domain: DVKVTQSSRYLVKRTGEKVFLECVQDMDHENMFWYRQDPGLGLRLIYFSYDVKMKEKGDIPEGYSVSREKKERFSLILESASTNQTSMYLCASSRDSYEQYFGPGTRLTVT.

This chain connects TRBV6-1 to TRBJ2-3, with TRBD2 identical over 7 bases. The V and J ends lost 5 bases and 3 bases, in that order; junction bases with no gene match: 8. In germline, CDR1 is MNHNS, CDR2 SASEGT. CDR3 size: 15 residues. The CDR3 region has the DNA TGTGCCAGCAGTCCTCTAACGGGAGGAACAGATACGCAGTATTTT. It translates to CASSPLTGGTDTQYF.

This clone has just a few counts. The chain uses TRBV5-1 and TRBJ2-5; 9 bases are shared with TRBD1. Germline CDR1 reads SGHRS; CDR2 reads YFSETQ. The length of the CDR3 is 15 residues. Trimming at V came to 3 bases and at J to 2 bases, leaving 5 bases not matched to a gene. The CDR3 reads CASSYGTGNQETQYF. In DNA form, the CDR3 reads TGCGCCAGCAGCTACGGGACAGGGAATCAAGAGACCCAGTACTTC.

A single count supports this clone. The chain couples TRBV7-3 to TRBJ2-3; TRBD2 matches at 11 bases. CDR1 SGHTA and CDR2 FQGTGA come from the germline V gene. Unmatched junction bases numbered 2, after V lost 2 bases and J lost 4 bases. The CDR3 runs 15 residues. CDR3 bases: TGTGCCAGCAGCTTACTAGCGGGAGGATCAGATACGCAGTATTTT. Protein product: CASSLLAGGSDTQYF.

This clone was seen a single time. The J gene is TRBJ2-2, the V gene TRBV9, with TRBD1 matching over 7 bases. The V gene's germline CDR1 is SGDLS and CDR2 YYNGEE. This CDR3 region has 15 residues. The J segment lost 7 bases and the V segment lost 1 base, leaving 7 bases of the junction unmatched. The CDR3 region has the DNA TGTGCCAGCAGCGTAAATACAGGGGACGGCGGGGAGCTGTTTTTT. Its protein is CASSVNTGDGGELFF.

The DNA of the CDR3 is TGTGCCAGCAGCTCTAGCGGGGGTCTGGAGACCCAGTACTTC. Translation gives CASSSSGGLETQYF. The chain couples TRBV11-2 to TRBJ2-5, with TRBD2 matching 10 bases. Per germline, CDR1 SGHAT and CDR2 FQNNGV. The CDR3 runs 14 residues. The trim removed 4 bases at V and 5 bases at J, leaving 4 bases unmatched.

V usage is TRBV6-5 and J usage is TRBJ1-1; possibly TRBD1 for D (5 bases). Germline CDR1 and CDR2: MNHEY and SVGAGI. This CDR3 has 13 amino acids. V was shortened by 6 bases and J by 4 bases, with 12 bases between the two germline ends. CDR3 in DNA: TGTGCCAGCAGCCCAGGGTTGAGCACTGAAGCTTTCTTT. This sequence encodes CASSPGLSTEAFF.

This clone was seen only once. The gene calls are TRBV7-9 and TRBJ1-2; maybe TRBD1 (6 bases). The CDR3 has 13 amino acids. The germline V and J ends were trimmed by 6 bases and 6 bases, with 14 bases remaining between them. Germline CDR1 and CDR2: SEHNR and FQNEAQ (reference sequence). CDR3 sequence (DNA): TGTGCCAGCAGACTACAGGGCACCCATGGCTACACCTTC. Residues: CASRLQGTHGYTF.

This sequence joins TRBV9 and TRBJ2-1; possibly TRBD2 for D (5 bases). Per the germline V gene, CDR1 is SGDLS and CDR2 is YYNGEE. The CDR3 loop spans 13 amino acids. The V and J ends lost 7 bases and 5 bases respectively, with 13 bases between them. The CDR3 DNA sequence: TGTGCCAGCTGCTACTCGACTAACAATGAGCAGTTCTTC. Amino acids: CASCYSTNNEQFF.

This chain joins TRBV5-1 and TRBJ2-2, with 8 bases fitting TRBD1. Per germline, CDR1 SGHRS and CDR2 YFSETQ. Trimming cost V 4 bases and J 15 bases; bases outside gene matches: 11. CDR3 length equals 13 residues. The CDR3 region is CASSAGQGQRVFF. The DNA for the CDR3 is TGCGCCAGCAGCGCAGGACAGGGACAGAGGGTGTTTTTT.

This sequence joins TRBV27 and TRBJ2-5, with 14 bases matching TRBD2. CDR1 is MNHEY and CDR2 is SMNVEV in the germline V gene (reference sequence). After removal of 7 bases from V and 4 bases from J, the junction contained 5 bases not matched to a gene. The CDR3 contains 15 residues. The CDR3 sequence: CASTMGLAGAETQYF. CDR3 coding DNA: TGTGCCAGCACCATGGGACTAGCGGGAGCAGAGACCCAGTACTTC.

V usage is TRBV30 and J usage is TRBJ1-1; D remains unclear. The CDR3 consists of 11 residues. Germline V lookup: CDR1 GTSNPN, CDR2 SVGIG (reference sequence). V lost 2 bases, J lost 5 bases, and 6 bases lay in between. The CDR3 coding sequence is TGTGCCTGGAGTCCAGGTACTGAAGCTTTCTTT. Protein: CAWSPGTEAFF.

The V call is TRBV27, the J call TRBJ2-1; TRBD2 aligns across 8 bases. Germline CDR1 reads MNHEY; CDR2 reads SMNVEV (reference sequence). V was clipped by 0 bases and J by 2 bases; unmatched bases: 3. This CDR3 has 16 residues. The chain's CDR3 is CASSLSSGGAYNEQFF. DNA of the CDR3: TGTGCCAGCAGTTTATCGAGCGGGGGAGCCTACAATGAGCAGTTCTTC.

The V gene is TRBV14, the J gene TRBJ2-1; possibly TRBD2 for D (5 bases). CDR1 SGHDN and CDR2 FVKESK come from the germline V gene. This CDR3 spans 13 amino acids. V was clipped by 4 bases and J by 3 bases, with 7 bases between them. CDR3 residues: CASSREFYNEQFF. For the CDR3, the DNA is TGTGCCAGCAGCCGGGAGTTCTACAATGAGCAGTTCTTC.

The chain links TRBV6-1 to TRBJ1-5; D is unresolved. The V end was cut by 6 bases, the J end by 3 bases, with 9 bases between. CDR3 length: 13 residues. Germline values: CDR1 MNHNS, CDR2 SASEGT. The CDR3 DNA follows: TGTGCCAGCAGACTCTACCCCAATCAGCCCCAGCATTTT. As protein: CASRLYPNQPQHF.